This TCR beta chain stems from a study of low-dose radiotherapy and immunotherapy resistance in tumors. About the study: Each patient was administered nivolumab intravenously at 240 mg, which was a flat dose, every two weeks, along with intravenous ipilimumab at 1 mg/kg every six weeks. Aspirin was taken orally at 300 mg daily by patients, and this continued for four cycles from cycle 1 day 1.

With TRAV- and TRBV-specific primers, first-strand cDNA was made, covering the alpha and beta chains. For amplifying TCRs, the PCR ran for 15 to 20 cycles with Phusion, which was used together with a constant-region primer and the adapter on the V primers. TCRdb re-derived calls from the reads in MiXCR, one entry per CDR3 protein. The sample yields roughly 100,000 distinct CDR3 sequences, around 20% seen once. This clonotype was counted many times. The time point is: after trial treatment. This sample's treatment: LDRT plus nivolumab, ipilimumab, low-dose cyclophosphamide and aspirin (RACIN trial). Eligibility was restricted to patients presenting with advanced solid tumors that lacked tumor-infiltrating lymphocytes. The CDR3 is 17 residues long. Germline-derived CDR1 and CDR2 are SGHTS and YDEGEE. V was cut by 1 base and J by 10 bases, with 26 bases left in between.

Source: PBMCs, taken after low-dose radiotherapy plus immunotherapy. The chain recombines TRBV5-8 with TRBJ1-1; D gene uncertain. The TCR comes from a female donor with ovarian cancer. CDR3: CASSLMLDDLSPSAAFF. For the CDR3, the DNA is TGTGCCAGCAGCTTGATGTTAGACGACCTATCCCCTAGTGCAGCTTTCTTT. Full variable domain (rest looked up from reference TRBV5-8 and TRBJ1-1): EAGVTQSPTHLIKTRGQQATLRCSPISGHTSVYWYQQALGLGLQFLLWYDEGEERNRGNFPPRFSGRQFPNYSSELNVNALELEDSALYLCASSLMLDDLSPSAAFFGQGTRLTVV.